The text below deals with one T cell receptor beta chain. These donors counted as nominally healthy when sampled, but unrecorded immune exposures were likely. This CDR3 has 16 amino acids. The ends were cut back, 2 bases at V and 6 bases at J, with 17 bases in the middle. CDR1 SGDLS and CDR2 YYNGEE come from the germline V gene. Use of 60 Vbeta and 13 Jbeta primers characterized the PCR. Assay used: immunoSEQ multiplex PCR; TCRdb lists only in-frame clones, some missing. The sample has 100,000 to 150,000 clones, roughly 79% seen once. These data originate in a study of cytomegalovirus exposure and HLA in healthy donors. Study-wide background: Earlier findings included some 100 million unique TCR beta sequences obtained from some 180 million T cells.

V and J are TRBV9 and TRBJ2-2, with D perhaps TRBD1 (6 bases). The sequence was obtained from a woman between 45 and 65 years old in good health and CMV-seronegative. Sequenced: PBMCs. CDR3: CASSVPPQGMAGELFF. Here the CDR3 DNA reads TGTGCCAGCAGCGTCCCCCCACAGGGTATGGCCGGGGAGCTGTTTTTT.